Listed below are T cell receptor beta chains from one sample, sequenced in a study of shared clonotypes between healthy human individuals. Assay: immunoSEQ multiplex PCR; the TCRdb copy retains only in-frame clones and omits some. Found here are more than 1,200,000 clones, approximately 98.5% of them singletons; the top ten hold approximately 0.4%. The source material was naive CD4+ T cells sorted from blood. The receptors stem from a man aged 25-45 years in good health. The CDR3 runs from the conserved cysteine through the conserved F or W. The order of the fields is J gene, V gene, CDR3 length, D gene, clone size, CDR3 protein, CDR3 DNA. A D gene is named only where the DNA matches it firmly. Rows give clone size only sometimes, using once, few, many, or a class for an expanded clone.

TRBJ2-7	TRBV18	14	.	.	CASSPGAGLYEQYF	TGTGCCAGCTCTCCGGGGGCAGGGCTCTACGAGCAGTACTTC
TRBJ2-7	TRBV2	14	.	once	CASSGQLSSYEQYF	TGTGCCAGCAGTGGACAGTTGAGCTCCTACGAGCAGTACTTC
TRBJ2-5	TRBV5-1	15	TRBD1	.	CASSLEGQGAETQYF	TGCGCCAGCAGCTTGGAAGGACAGGGGGCAGAGACCCAGTACTTC
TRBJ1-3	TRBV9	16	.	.	CASSVEARRTGNTIYF	TGTGCCAGCAGCGTAGAAGCCAGGAGGACTGGAAACACCATATATTTT
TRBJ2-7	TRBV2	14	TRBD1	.	CASSGTGVPYEQYF	TGTGCCAGCAGTGGGACAGGAGTGCCCTACGAGCAGTACTTC
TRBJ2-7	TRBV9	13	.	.	CASSVEQSYEQYF	TGTGCCAGCAGCGTAGAACAGTCATACGAGCAGTACTTC
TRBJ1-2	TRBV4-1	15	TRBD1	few	CASSQADRGQGGYTF	TGCGCCAGCAGCCAAGCGGACAGGGGGCAAGGTGGCTACACCTTC
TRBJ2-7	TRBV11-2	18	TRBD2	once	CASSRTSGSAGVTYEQYF	TGTGCCAGCAGCCGGACTAGCGGGAGCGCCGGGGTTACCTACGAGCAGTACTTC
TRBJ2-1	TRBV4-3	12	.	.	CASSLPDNEQFF	TGCGCCAGCAGCCTTCCTGACAATGAGCAGTTCTTC
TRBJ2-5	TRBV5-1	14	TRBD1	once	CASSPGTGVETQYF	TGCGCCAGCAGCCCCGGGACAGGGGTGGAGACCCAGTACTTC
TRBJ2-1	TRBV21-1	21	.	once	CASSKRGFGPRRGRSYNEQFF	TGTGCCAGCAGCAAACGGGGATTTGGACCTAGGAGGGGGCGCTCCTACAATGAGCAGTTCTTC
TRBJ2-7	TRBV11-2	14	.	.	CASSRVITPWEQYF	TGTGCCAGCAGCCGAGTTATAACACCGTGGGAGCAGTACTTC